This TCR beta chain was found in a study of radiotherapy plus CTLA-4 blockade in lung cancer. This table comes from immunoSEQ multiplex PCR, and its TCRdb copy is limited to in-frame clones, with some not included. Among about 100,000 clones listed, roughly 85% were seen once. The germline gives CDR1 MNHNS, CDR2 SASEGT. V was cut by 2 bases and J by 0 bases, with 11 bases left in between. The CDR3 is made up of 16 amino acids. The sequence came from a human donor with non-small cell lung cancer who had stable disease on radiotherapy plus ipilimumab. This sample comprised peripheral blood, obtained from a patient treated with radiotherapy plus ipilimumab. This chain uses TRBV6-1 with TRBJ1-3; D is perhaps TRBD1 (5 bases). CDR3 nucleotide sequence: TGTGCCAGCAGTGAAACAGGACTATACTCTGGAAACACCATATATTTT. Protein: CASSETGLYSGNTIYF.